This T cell receptor (beta chain) comes out of a study of beta chain features in type 1 diabetes. Findings and limits, study-wide: TCRB CDR3 length was moderately but significantly reduced in all four CD4+ subsets of Type 1 diabetes patients.

This clone has only a few counts. The antigen remains unidentified. The germline CDR1 and CDR2 sequences are MNHNS and SASEGT. The V gene lost 5 bases and the J gene lost 7 bases, with 14 bases spanning the gap. The CDR3 extends over 13 amino acids. Donors underwent one heparinised blood draw, around 100 mL on average. The sequenced template was cDNA made from the entire isolated RNA. The data were produced by immunoSEQ multiplex PCR, yet TCRdb's version contains in-frame clones alone and is incomplete. The sample contains 300,000 to 400,000 clones, over 8.5% of which appear only once. This TCR was sampled from a man aged 25 to 40 with type 1 diabetes. V is TRBV6-1 and J is TRBJ1-2; D is unclear. Sample: central memory CD4+ T cells from blood. In DNA, the CDR3 is TGTGCCAGCAGTTGGCGCCAGCCAGTTGGCTACACCTTC. This codes for CASSWRQPVGYTF.